A single sample is the source of the 23 T cell receptor beta chains below, sequenced in a study of blood T cell repertoires in COVID-19. Sequenced by immunoSEQ multiplex PCR; TCRdb stores in-frame clones only, minus some. The sample holds a few hundred thousand clones, about 83% seen once. The sample comprised PBMCs or T cells enriched from blood (not recorded which). The source of these receptors is a woman in her thirties or forties who had recovered from COVID-19.

The rearrangement links TRBV2 to TRBJ2-3; 11 nucleotides align to TRBD2. Per germline, CDR1 SNHLY and CDR2 FYNNEI. Trimming removed 1 base from V and 4 bases from J; junction bases left unmatched: 4. The CDR3 runs 16 residues. CDR3 sequence reads: CASSEGSGGVADTQYF. The CDR3, as DNA: TGTGCCAGCAGTGAAGGTAGCGGGGGGGTTGCAGATACGCAGTATTTT.

This CDR3 reads CASSPDYARGAQYF. The CDR3 DNA sequence: TGTGCCAGCTCACCGGACTACGCTCGGGGGGCCCAGTACTTC. This rearrangement joins TRBV18 to TRBJ2-5, with TRBD2 matching 7 bases. CDR3 length: 14 amino acids. Germline CDR1 reads KGHSH; CDR2 reads LQKENI. V trimming: 3 bases; J trimming: 9 bases; junction bases outside the gene matches: 10.

This clone was seen only once. CDR3 amino acids: CASSQDHRGTDTQYF. The CDR3 nucleotides are TGCGCCAGCAGCCAAGACCATAGAGGCACAGATACGCAGTATTTT. The V call is TRBV4-3, the J call TRBJ2-3; D gene uncertain. Trimming cost V 0 bases and J 1 base, with 8 bases left between them. This CDR3 contains 15 residues. CDR1 is LGHNA, CDR2 YSLEER, per germline.

The chain uses TRBV29-1 and TRBJ1-2, with a possible D match to TRBD1 (5 bases). The V gene lost 5 bases and the J gene lost 8 bases, with 21 bases spanning the gap. Germline V gene sequence: CDR1 SQVTM, CDR2 ANQGSEA. The CDR3 length is 14 residues. DNA for the CDR3: TGCAGCGTTATTGGCCCGGGGGACCTGAGGGGCTACACCTTC. Its translation is CSVIGPGDLRGYTF.

V and J are TRBV21-1 and TRBJ2-4; TRBD2, the D gene given by the table, was not confirmed from the DNA. TRBV21-1 is a known pseudogene. This CDR3 has 16 amino acids. DNA for the CDR3: TGTGCCAGCAGCAATTTAGGAGTGAGCGCCAAAAACATTCAGTACTTC. It codes for CASSNLGVSAKNIQYF.

The chain links TRBV7-8 to TRBJ2-7; D remains ambiguous. V lost 5 bases and J lost 7, with 15 bases in between. The length of the CDR3 is 13 residues. Germline loops: CDR1 SGHVS, CDR2 FQNEAQ. The DNA for the CDR3 is TGTGCCAGCAGCCGACACCCCACAGAGGAGCAGTACTTC. This translates into CASSRHPTEEQYF.

This clone showed up just once. The DNA of the CDR3 is TGTGCCAGCCGAGCTCGAAGCGTTGGAGAGACCCAGTACTTC. Protein product: CASRARSVGETQYF. The rearrangement uses TRBV2 and TRBJ2-5; D is uncertain. Deletions cut 8 bases from V and 4 bases from J, with 17 bases between. This CDR3 contains 14 residues. From germline, CDR1 is SNHLY and CDR2 FYNNEI.

The V call is TRBV19, the J call TRBJ2-7; weak D call: TRBD2 (6 bases). Trimming cost V 5 bases and J 0 bases, with 17 bases left between them. Germline V gives CDR1 LNHDA, CDR2 SQIVND (reference sequence). The CDR3 sequence is 16 residues long. The CDR3 reads CASSGIGGTSSYEQYF. As DNA, the CDR3 is TGTGCCAGTAGTGGGATTGGCGGGACGAGCTCCTACGAGCAGTACTTC.

This chain connects TRBV6-5 to TRBJ2-7; possibly TRBD1 for D (5 bases). Trimming removed 10 bases at V and 2 bases at J, with 12 bases between. CDR1 and CDR2 from the germline V gene are MNHEY and SVGAGI. CDR3 length: 12 residues. The CDR3 here is CATKGSTYEQYF. CDR3 DNA sequence: TGTGCCACCAAGGGGTCTACCTACGAGCAGTACTTC.

The chain is built from TRBV7-2 and TRBJ2-5, with D perhaps matching TRBD2 (6 bases). The CDR3 contains 14 residues. V was cut by 6 bases and J by 2 bases, with 13 bases left in between. CDR1 and CDR2 from the germline V gene are SGHTA and FQGNSA. The CDR3 region has the DNA TGTGCCAGCAGTTCGTACCGGGGGCAAGAGACCCAGTACTTC. Translation gives CASSSYRGQETQYF.

Concerning this clone itself: One junction end disagrees with the germline gene, perhaps due to a read error. The rearrangement joins TRBV3-1 (or the pseudogene TRBV3-2) to TRBJ2-1, with 8 positions matching TRBD1. Germline V gene lookup returns CDR1 LGHDT and CDR2 YNNKEL (reference sequence). The CDR3 totals 14 residues. CDR3 DNA sequence: TGTGCCAGCAGCCCAAGCCGCCTGACAGGGGAGCAGATCTTC. It specifies CASSPSRLTGEQIF.

This chain uses TRBV7-8 with TRBJ1-1, with 7 bases aligning to TRBD1. The CDR3 is 16 amino acids. V trimming: 5 bases; J trimming: 1 base; junction bases outside the gene matches: 10. In germline, CDR1 is SGHVS, CDR2 FQNEAQ. CDR3 nucleotide sequence: TGTGCCAGCAGCCCACTTGGTGACAGGGCGAACACTGAAGCTTTCTTT. It encodes CASSPLGDRANTEAFF.

The rearrangement joins TRBV30 to TRBJ1-4; D not resolved. CDR1 GTSNPN and CDR2 SVGIG come from the germline V gene (reference sequence). Deletions cut 5 bases from V and 4 bases from J, with 8 bases between. CDR3 size: 12 residues. CDR3 in amino acids: CAWGPLNEKLFF. The CDR3 nucleotides are TGTGCCTGGGGCCCTCTTAATGAAAAACTGTTTTTT.

This chain links TRBV28 with TRBJ2-1, with 13 bases aligning to TRBD2. The CDR3 has 15 amino acids. Looked up from germline, CDR1 is MDHEN and CDR2 is SYDVKM. Unmatched junction bases numbered 9, after V lost 6 bases and J lost 10 bases. The CDR3 region has the DNA TGTGCCAGCAGACCTGGACTAGCGGGAGTGTGGGAGCAGTTCTTC. It codes for CASRPGLAGVWEQFF.

DNA of the CDR3: TGTGCCAGCTCACCACCGCGGGAGGAAGGACAGCCCCAGCATTTT. Its translation: CASSPPREEGQPQHF. The rearrangement links TRBV18 to TRBJ1-5, with D unresolved. The CDR3 is 15 amino acids. Trimming stripped 0 bases from V and 7 bases from J, with 13 bases between. Germline loops: CDR1 KGHSH, CDR2 LQKENI.

V usage is TRBV28 and J usage is TRBJ2-7; D not resolved. The germline V and J ends were trimmed by 2 bases and 2 bases, with 7 bases remaining between them. Germline assignment: CDR1 MDHEN and CDR2 SYDVKM. This CDR3 has 13 residues. CDR3 DNA sequence: TGTGCCAGCAGTTTACGGAGTACCTACGAGCAGTACTTC. Residues: CASSLRSTYEQYF.

Only a few counts were recorded for this clone. The rearrangement joins TRBV10-3 to TRBJ1-1; D may be TRBD1 (5 bases). Germline V gene data show CDR1 as ENHRY and CDR2 as SYGVKD. This CDR3 contains 15 residues. Trimming shortened V by 6 bases and J by 1 base, and 15 bases separated the two germline ends. CDR3 sequence (DNA): TGTGCCATCAGAGTAACACAGGCCACGAACACTGAAGCTTTCTTT. This sequence encodes CAIRVTQATNTEAFF.

The chain employs TRBV11-2 and TRBJ2-1; 11 bases are a match to TRBD2. The CDR3 sequence is 16 residues long. Trimming took 5 bases from V and 6 from J; bases not matched to a gene: 9. Per the germline V gene, CDR1 is SGHAT and CDR2 is FQNNGV. CDR3 residues: CASSVGLAVSPNEQFF. The CDR3 DNA sequence: TGTGCCAGCAGCGTGGGACTAGCGGTTTCACCCAATGAGCAGTTCTTC.

This chain joins TRBV6-1 and TRBJ1-6; unclear D gene. The CDR3 is 14 residues long. Trimming took 1 base from V and 5 from J, leaving 6 bases between them. The germline V gene has CDR1 MNHNS and CDR2 SASEGT. Written as DNA, the CDR3 is TGTGCCAGCAGTGAAGTTCAAAATAATTCACCCCTCCACTTT. Translation gives CASSEVQNNSPLHF.

The V gene is TRBV5-4, the J gene TRBJ1-4; D is possibly TRBD1 (6 bases). There are 15 residues in the CDR3. With 4 bases removed from V and 3 bases from J, the gap between germline ends came to 13 bases. The germline CDR1 and CDR2 sequences are SGHNT and YYREEE (reference sequence). CDR3 region: CASSTDRSPNEKLFF. DNA of the CDR3: TGTGCCAGCAGCACAGACAGGAGCCCTAATGAAAAACTGTTTTTT.

This chain connects TRBV19 to TRBJ1-1, with a weak D call TRBD1 (6 bases). The V end lost 7 bases, the J end lost 5 bases, and 20 bases lay between the germline ends. This CDR3 is built from 15 residues. Germline CDR1 reads LNHDA; CDR2 reads SQIVND (reference sequence). CDR3 DNA: TGTGCCAGTACCGAGACAGGCCCCCTGGGGACTGAAGCTTTCTTT. It codes for CASTETGPLGTEAFF.

This clone was counted a few times. The chain links TRBV4-3 to TRBJ1-2; TRBD1 matches 7 bases. The trim removed 3 bases at V and 8 bases at J, leaving 9 bases unmatched. The CDR3 is 14 residues long. CDR1 LGHNA and CDR2 YSLEER come from the germline V gene. The CDR3 DNA reads as TGCGCCAGCAGCCATGAACAGGGGAGTTGGGGCTACACCTTC. It encodes CASSHEQGSWGYTF.

This chain uses TRBV5-1 with TRBJ1-4; weak D call: TRBD1 (5 bases). V lost 5 bases to trimming and J lost 8 bases, with 16 bases between them. Looked up from germline, CDR1 is SGHRS and CDR2 is YFSETQ. This CDR3 comprises 14 residues. CDR3 coding DNA: TGCGCCAGCAGTTCATCCGGGACTAGAGAAAAACTGTTTTTT. This codes for CASSSSGTREKLFF. The full variable domain, rest sourced from reference TRBV5-1 and TRBJ1-4, is KAGVTQTPRYLIKTRGQQVTLSCSPISGHRSVSWYQQTPGQGLQFLFEYFSETQRNKGNFPGRFSGRQFSNSRSEMNVSTLELGDSALYLCASSSSGTREKLFFGSGTQLSVL.